The sequence of this TCR beta chain was determined in a study of T cells in Graves' hyperthyroidism and ophthalmopathy. Notes on the study in general: Stable hyperthyroidism was told apart from ophthalmopathy by a model built on 13 V-J features.

Remarks on this clonotype: What it binds is unknown.

Germline CDR1 MNHNS, CDR2 SASEGT. V lost 6 bases and J lost 5; bases outside the gene matches: 9. The CDR3 contains 15 residues. Amplified regions were TCR beta CDR3 sequences from RNA transcripts. Primed by the HTBI set, a first-round RT-PCR was run on the TCR CDR3. TCRdb reanalysed the multiplex PCR reads using MiXCR and keeps one entry per CDR3 protein. The sample has about 600,000 distinct CDR3 sequences, around 14% seen once. This sequence originates from a woman aged 18-29 years with Graves' ophthalmopathy. Sequenced: blood. V usage is TRBV6-1 and J usage is TRBJ2-2, with TRBD1 identical over 7 bases. The chain's CDR3 is CASRTEGARTGELFF. CDR3 nucleotides: TGTGCCAGCAGGACCGAGGGGGCGCGGACCGGGGAGCTGTTTTTT.